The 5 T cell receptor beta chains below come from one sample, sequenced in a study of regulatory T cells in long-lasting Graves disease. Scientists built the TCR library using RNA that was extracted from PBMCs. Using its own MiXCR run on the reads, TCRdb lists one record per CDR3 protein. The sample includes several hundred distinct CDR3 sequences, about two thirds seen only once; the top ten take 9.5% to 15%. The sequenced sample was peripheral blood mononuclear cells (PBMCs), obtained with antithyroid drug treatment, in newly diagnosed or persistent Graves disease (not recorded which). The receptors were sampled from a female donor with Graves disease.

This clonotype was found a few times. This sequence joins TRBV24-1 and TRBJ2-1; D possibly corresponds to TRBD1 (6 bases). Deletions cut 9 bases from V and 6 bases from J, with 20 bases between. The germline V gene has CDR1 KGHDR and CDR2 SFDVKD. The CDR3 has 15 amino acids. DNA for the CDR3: TGTGCCACCGGGATGAGGGGGAAGTCGGGCAATGAGCAGTTCTTC. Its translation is CATGMRGKSGNEQFF.

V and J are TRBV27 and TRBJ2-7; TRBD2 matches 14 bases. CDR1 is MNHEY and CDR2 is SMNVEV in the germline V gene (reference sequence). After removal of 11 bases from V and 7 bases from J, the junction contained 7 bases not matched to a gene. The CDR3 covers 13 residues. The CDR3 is CAAGLAGGGEQYF. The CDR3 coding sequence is TGTGCCGCAGGACTAGCGGGAGGAGGGGAGCAGTACTTC.

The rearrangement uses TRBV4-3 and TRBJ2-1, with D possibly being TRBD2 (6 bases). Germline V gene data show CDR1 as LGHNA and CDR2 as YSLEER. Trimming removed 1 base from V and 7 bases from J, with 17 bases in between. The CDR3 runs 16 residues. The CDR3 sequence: CASSQVREILSNEQFF. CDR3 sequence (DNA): TGCGCCAGCAGCCAAGTCCGGGAGATCTTAAGTAATGAGCAGTTCTTC.

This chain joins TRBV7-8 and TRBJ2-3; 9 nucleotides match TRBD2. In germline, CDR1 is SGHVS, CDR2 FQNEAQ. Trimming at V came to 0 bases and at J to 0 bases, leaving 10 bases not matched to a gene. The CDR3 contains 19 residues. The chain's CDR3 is CASSLARPLAGSSTDTQYF. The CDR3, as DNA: TGTGCCAGCAGCTTAGCGCGCCCTCTAGCGGGGTCAAGCACAGATACGCAGTATTTT.

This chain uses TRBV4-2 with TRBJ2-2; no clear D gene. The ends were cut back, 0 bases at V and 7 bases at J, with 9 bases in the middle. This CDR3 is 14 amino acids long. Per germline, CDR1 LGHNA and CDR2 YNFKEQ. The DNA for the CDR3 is TGTGCCAGCAGCCAAGAATATGGTGGCGGGGAGCTGTTTTTT. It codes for CASSQEYGGGELFF.